This T cell receptor beta chain was retrieved from a study of shared T cell receptors in the human thymus. Clones were sequenced by immunoSEQ multiplex PCR, and TCRdb holds only the in-frame ones, with some missing. The profile shows approximately 760,000 clones, approximately 85% of them singletons. The germline V gene encodes CDR1 SGHTA and CDR2 FQGNSA. V gave up 4 bases and J gave up 2 bases, with 26 bases separating them. This CDR3 comprises 19 residues. These same data were also listed under a study on human thymus T cells. Turning to that study: Donors were healthy Finnish babies undergoing corrective operations for congenital heart defects. Thymic tissue was derived from resections collected during corrective heart surgery. Across thymic and blood repertoires, the usage of V and J genes appeared to be biased. Related research examined unrelated individuals and reported that their thymic repertoires overlapped highly.

The gene calls are TRBV7-2 and TRBJ1-1, with D perhaps TRBD1 (6 bases). The sample consisted of thymocytes. This clonotype was obtained from a girl under three years old with a congenital heart defect. CDR3 sequence reads: CASSSAHSGAGGTNTEAFF. The CDR3, as DNA: TGTGCCAGCAGCTCCGCCCATTCAGGGGCGGGGGGTACTAACACTGAAGCTTTCTTT.